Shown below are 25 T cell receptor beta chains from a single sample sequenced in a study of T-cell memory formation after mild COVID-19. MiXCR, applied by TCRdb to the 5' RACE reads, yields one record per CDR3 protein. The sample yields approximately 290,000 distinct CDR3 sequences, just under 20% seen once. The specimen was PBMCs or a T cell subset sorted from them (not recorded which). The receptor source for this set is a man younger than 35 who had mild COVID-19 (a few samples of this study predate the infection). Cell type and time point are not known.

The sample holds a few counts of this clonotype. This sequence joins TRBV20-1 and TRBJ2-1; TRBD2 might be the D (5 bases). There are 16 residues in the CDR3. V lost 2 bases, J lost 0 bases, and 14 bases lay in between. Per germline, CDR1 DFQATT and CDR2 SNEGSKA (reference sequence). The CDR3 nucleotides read TGCAGTGCTAGATACCTGGGGAGAAGCTCCTACAATGAGCAGTTCTTC. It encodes CSARYLGRSSYNEQFF.

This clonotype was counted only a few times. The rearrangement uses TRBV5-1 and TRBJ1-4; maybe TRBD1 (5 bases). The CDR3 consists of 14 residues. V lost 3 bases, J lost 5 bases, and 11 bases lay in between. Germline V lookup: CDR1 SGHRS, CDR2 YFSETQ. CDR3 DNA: TGCGCCAGCAGCTCGGGACGGGACAATGAAAAACTGTTTTTT. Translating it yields CASSSGRDNEKLFF.

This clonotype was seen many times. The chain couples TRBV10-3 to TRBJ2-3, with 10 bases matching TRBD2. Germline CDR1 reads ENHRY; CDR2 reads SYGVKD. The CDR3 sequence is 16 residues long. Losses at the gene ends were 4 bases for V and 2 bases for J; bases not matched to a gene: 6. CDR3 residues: CAISGSSGGYTDTQYF. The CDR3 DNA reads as TGTGCCATCAGTGGCTCTAGCGGGGGTTACACAGATACGCAGTATTTT.

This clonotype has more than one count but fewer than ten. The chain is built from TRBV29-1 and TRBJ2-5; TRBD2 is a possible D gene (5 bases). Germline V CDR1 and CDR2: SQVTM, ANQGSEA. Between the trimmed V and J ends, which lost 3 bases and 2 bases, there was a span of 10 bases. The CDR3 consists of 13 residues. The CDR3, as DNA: TGCAGCGTTGAGAGGGCCCCACAAGAGACCCAGTACTTC. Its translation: CSVERAPQETQYF.

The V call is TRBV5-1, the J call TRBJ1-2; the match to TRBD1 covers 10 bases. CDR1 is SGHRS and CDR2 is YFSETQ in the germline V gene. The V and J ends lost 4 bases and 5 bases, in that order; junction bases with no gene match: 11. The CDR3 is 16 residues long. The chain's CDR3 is CASSGGTGVLGYGYTF. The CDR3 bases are TGCGCCAGCAGCGGAGGGACAGGGGTTCTTGGATATGGCTACACCTTC.

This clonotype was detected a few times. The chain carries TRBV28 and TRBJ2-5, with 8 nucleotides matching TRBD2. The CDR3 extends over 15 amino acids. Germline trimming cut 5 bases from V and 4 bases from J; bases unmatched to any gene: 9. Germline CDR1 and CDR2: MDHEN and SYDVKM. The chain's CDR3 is CASSLISGLGETQYF. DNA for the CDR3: TGTGCCAGCAGTCTAATATCGGGACTAGGAGAGACCCAGTACTTC.

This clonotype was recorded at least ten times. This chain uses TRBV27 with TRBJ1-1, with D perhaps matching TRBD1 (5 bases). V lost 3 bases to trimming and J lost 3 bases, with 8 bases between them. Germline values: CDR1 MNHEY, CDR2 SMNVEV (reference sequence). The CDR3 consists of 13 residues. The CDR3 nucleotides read TGTGCCAGCAGTTTTGACAGAGACACTGAAGCTTTCTTT. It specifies CASSFDRDTEAFF.

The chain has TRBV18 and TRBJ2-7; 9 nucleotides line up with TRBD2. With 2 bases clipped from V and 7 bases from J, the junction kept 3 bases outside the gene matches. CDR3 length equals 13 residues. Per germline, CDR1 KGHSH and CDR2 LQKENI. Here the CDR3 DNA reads TGTGCCAGCTCACCAAGTCTAGCGGGGGAGCAGTACGTC. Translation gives CASSPSLAGEQYV.

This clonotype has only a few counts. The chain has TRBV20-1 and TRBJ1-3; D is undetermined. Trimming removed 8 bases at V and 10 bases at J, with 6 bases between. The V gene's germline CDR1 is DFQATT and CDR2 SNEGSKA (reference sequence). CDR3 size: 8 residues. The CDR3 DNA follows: TGCAGTTTACGGACCATATATTTT. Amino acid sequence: CSLRTIYF.

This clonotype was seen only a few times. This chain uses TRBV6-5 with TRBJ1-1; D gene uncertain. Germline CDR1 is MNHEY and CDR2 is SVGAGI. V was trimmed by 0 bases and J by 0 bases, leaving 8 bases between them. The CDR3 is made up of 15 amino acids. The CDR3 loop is CASSYSGNMNTEAFF. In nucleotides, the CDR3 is TGTGCCAGCAGTTACTCAGGAAACATGAACACTGAAGCTTTCTTT.

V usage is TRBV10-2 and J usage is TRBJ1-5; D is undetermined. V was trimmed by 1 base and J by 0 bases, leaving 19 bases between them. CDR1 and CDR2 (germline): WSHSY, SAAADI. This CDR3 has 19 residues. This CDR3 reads CASSEWTGDYPHSNQPQHF. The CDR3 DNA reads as TGCGCCAGCAGTGAGTGGACCGGAGATTACCCTCATAGCAATCAGCCCCAGCATTTT.

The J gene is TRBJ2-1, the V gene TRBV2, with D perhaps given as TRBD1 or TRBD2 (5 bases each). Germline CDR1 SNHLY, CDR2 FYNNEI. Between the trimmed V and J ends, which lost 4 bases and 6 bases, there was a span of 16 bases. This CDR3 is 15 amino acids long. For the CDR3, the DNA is TGTGCCAGCAGTGGGGACGGTGCCCGAATCAATGAGCAGTTCTTC. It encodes CASSGDGARINEQFF. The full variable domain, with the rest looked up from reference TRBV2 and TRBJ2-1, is EPEVTQTPSHQVTQMGQEVILRCVPISNHLYFYWYRQILGQKVEFLVSFYNNEISEKSEIFDDQFSVERPDGSNFTLKIRSTKLEDSAMYFCASSGDGARINEQFFGPGTRLTVL.

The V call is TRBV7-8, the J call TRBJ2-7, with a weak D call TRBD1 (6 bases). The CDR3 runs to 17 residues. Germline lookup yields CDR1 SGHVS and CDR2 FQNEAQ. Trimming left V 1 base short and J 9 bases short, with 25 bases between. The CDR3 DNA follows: TGTGCCAGCAGCTTAGGGGCTCCACAGGGACGGACGGGGTGGCAGTACTTC. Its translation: CASSLGAPQGRTGWQYF.

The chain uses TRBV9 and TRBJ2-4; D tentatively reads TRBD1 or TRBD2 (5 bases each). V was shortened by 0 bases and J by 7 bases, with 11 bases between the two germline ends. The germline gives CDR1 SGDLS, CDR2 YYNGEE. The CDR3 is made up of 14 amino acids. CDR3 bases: TGTGCCAGCAGCGTAGGGCAGGGAGCGAACATTCAGTACTTC. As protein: CASSVGQGANIQYF.

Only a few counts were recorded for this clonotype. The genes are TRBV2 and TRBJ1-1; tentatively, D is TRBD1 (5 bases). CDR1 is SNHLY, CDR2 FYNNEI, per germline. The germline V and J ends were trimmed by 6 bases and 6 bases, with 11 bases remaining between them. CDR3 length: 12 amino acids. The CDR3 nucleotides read TGTGCCAGCAGGGATCGGGGGGCTGAAGCTTTCTTT. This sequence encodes CASRDRGAEAFF.

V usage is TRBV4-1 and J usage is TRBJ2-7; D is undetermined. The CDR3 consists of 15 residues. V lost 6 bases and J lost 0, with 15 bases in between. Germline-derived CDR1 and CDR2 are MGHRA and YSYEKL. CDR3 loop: CASRVRAASSYEQYF. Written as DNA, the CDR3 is TGCGCCAGCAGGGTCCGGGCCGCAAGCTCCTACGAGCAGTACTTC.

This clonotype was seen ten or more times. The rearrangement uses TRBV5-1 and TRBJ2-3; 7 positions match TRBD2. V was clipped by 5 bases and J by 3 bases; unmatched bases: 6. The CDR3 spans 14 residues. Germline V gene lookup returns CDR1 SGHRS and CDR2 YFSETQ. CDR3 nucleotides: TGCGCCAGCAGTGGCGGGGGAGGTACAGATACGCAGTATTTT. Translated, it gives CASSGGGGTDTQYF.

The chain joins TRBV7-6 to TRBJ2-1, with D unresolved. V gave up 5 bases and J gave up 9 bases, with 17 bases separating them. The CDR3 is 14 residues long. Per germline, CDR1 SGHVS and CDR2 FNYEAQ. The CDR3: CASSLPGQLPEQFF. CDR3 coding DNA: TGTGCCAGCAGCCTCCCTGGGCAGCTCCCTGAGCAGTTCTTC.

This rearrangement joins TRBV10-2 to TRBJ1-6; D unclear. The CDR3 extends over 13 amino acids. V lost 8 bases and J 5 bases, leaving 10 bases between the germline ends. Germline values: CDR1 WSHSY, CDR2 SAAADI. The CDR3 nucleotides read TGCGCCAGCGGAAGAGAAAATAATTCACCCCTCCACTTT. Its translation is CASGRENNSPLHF.

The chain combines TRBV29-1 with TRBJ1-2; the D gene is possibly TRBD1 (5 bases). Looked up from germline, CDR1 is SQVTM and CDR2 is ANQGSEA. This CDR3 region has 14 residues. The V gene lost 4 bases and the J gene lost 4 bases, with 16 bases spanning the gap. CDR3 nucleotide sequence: TGCAGCGTTGCGTCAGGGTATAAAGGCTATGGCTACACCTTC. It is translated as CSVASGYKGYGYTF.

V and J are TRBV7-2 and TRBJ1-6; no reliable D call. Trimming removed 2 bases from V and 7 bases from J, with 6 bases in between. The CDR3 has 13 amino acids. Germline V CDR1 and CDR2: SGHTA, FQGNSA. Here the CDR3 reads CASSLQWNSPLHF. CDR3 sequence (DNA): TGTGCCAGCAGCTTACAGTGGAATTCACCCCTCCACTTT.

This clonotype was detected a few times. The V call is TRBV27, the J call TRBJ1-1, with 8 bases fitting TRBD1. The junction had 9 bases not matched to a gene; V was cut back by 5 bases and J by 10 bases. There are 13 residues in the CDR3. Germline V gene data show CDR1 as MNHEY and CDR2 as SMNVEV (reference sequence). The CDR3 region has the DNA TGTGCCAGCAGTGGATGGACAGGGCACGGAGCTTTCTTT. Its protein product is CASSGWTGHGAFF.

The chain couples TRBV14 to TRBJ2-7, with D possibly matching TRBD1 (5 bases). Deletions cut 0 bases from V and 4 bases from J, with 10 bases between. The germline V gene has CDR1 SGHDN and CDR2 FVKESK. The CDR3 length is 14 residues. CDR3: CASSQDWTPYEQYF. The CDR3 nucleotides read TGTGCCAGCAGCCAAGACTGGACACCTTACGAGCAGTACTTC. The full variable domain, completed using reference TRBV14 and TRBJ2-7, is EAGVTQFPSHSVIEKGQTVTLRCDPISGHDNLYWYRRVMGKEIKFLLHFVKESKQDESGMPNNRFLAERTGGTYSTLKVQPAELEDSGVYFCASSQDWTPYEQYFGPGTRLTVT.

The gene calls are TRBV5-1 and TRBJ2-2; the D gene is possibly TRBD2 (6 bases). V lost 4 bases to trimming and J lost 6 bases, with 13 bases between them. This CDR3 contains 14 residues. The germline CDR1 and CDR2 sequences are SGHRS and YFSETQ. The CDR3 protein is CASSKGLNAGELFF. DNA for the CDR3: TGCGCCAGCAGCAAGGGACTCAACGCCGGGGAGCTGTTTTTT.

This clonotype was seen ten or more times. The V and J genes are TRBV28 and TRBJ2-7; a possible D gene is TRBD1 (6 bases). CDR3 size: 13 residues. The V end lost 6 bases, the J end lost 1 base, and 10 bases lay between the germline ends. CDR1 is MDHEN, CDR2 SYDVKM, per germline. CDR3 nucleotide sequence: TGTGCCAGCAGCCCCGGACAGTCCTACGAGCAGTACGTC. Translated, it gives CASSPGQSYEQYV.